The 3 T cell receptor beta chains below were found in one sample sequenced in a study of shared clonotypes between healthy human individuals. In the naive CD8 group, cells lacked CD45RO and were positively selected for CCR7, so terminally differentiated effector memory CD45RA+ cells were left out. Sequenced by immunoSEQ multiplex PCR; TCRdb stores in-frame clones only, minus some. Among around 550,000 clones listed, 85% to 95% were seen once. The material sequenced was naive CD8+ T cells sorted from blood. All receptors come from a young woman in good health.

This chain uses TRBV27 with TRBJ2-7, with D possibly being TRBD2 (6 bases). V gave up 5 bases and J gave up 5 bases, with 10 bases separating them. The CDR3 loop spans 12 amino acids. Germline loops: CDR1 MNHEY, CDR2 SMNVEV (reference sequence). Here the CDR3 reads CASSTGLNEQYF. Here the CDR3 DNA reads TGTGCCAGCAGTACCGGACTAAACGAGCAGTACTTC.

The V and J genes are TRBV13 and TRBJ2-6, with D perhaps matching TRBD2 (6 bases). Between the trimmed V and J ends, which lost 5 bases and 1 base, there was a span of 9 bases. The CDR3 length is 15 residues. Per the germline V gene, CDR1 is PRHDT and CDR2 is FYEKMQ (reference sequence). CDR3 loop: CASSRGGSGANVLTF. The CDR3 DNA reads TGTGCCAGCAGCCGTGGGGGGTCTGGGGCCAACGTCCTGACTTTC.

The V gene is TRBV9, the J gene TRBJ2-1, with 7 bases identical to TRBD2. This CDR3 is built from 15 residues. V was pared by 3 bases and J by 2 bases, with 5 bases of the junction left unmatched. The germline CDR1 and CDR2 sequences are SGDLS and YYNGEE. This chain's CDR3 is CASSESGTTYNEQFF. The CDR3 DNA follows: TGTGCCAGCAGCGAGAGCGGGACCACCTACAATGAGCAGTTCTTC.